This T cell receptor (beta chain) was recovered during a study of PD-L1 blockade in urothelial cancer. Whole-study findings and limits: Tumor-associated TCR clones expanded more in blood at 3 weeks in patients with durable benefit. When pretreatment blood TCR clonality was below the median, it predicted better survival.

Worth noting for this clone: No antigen is known for it.

Sample time point: peripheral blood 6 weeks after treatment start. The CDR3 length is 16 residues. Germline V gene data show CDR1 as KGHSH and CDR2 as LQKENI. Trimming shortened V by 4 bases and J by 0 bases, and 13 bases separated the two germline ends. The data were produced by immunoSEQ multiplex PCR, yet TCRdb's version contains in-frame clones alone and is incomplete. Counted here are over 100,000 clones, roughly 90% occurring once; the ten biggest clones make up about 4%. Sequences were derived from PBMCs, sampled around atezolizumab (anti-PD-L1) treatment. This chain links TRBV18 with TRBJ1-3, with D uncertain. This TCR came from a man aged 55 to 70 with urothelial cancer. The CDR3 loop reads CASSHETPSSGNTIYF. The CDR3 region has the DNA TGTGCCAGCTCACATGAGACTCCTAGCTCTGGAAACACCATATATTTT.